This TCR beta chain is drawn from a study of T cells in Graves' hyperthyroidism and ophthalmopathy. With respect to this clonotype: With a much larger clone just one base away, this may be a read error.

Germline V gene data show CDR1 as MDHEN and CDR2 as SYDVKM. Trimming cost V 6 bases and J 0 bases, with 11 bases left between them. The CDR3 has 14 residues. Hyperthyroidism of Graves' type that showed no ophthalmopathy progression within 18 months was stable. Diagnoses rested on clinical symptoms, serum thyroxine and TRAb, thyroid ultrasound and orbital computed tomography. Regions amplified from RNA transcripts were the TCR beta CDR3 regions. With the HTBI primer set, the TCR CDR3 went through a first round of RT-PCR. Each CDR3 protein is one row after TCRdb ran MiXCR on the multiplex PCR reads. The sample contains roughly 96,000 distinct CDR3 sequences, about half of which appear only once.

The chain has TRBV28 and TRBJ1-1; a weak D match, TRBD1 (5 bases). The material sequenced was blood. This clonotype was obtained from a woman aged 35 to 49 with Graves' hyperthyroidism. As DNA, the CDR3 is TGTGCCAGCAGGGGACCGGGACTGAACACTGAAGCTTTCTTT. Protein: CASRGPGLNTEAFF.